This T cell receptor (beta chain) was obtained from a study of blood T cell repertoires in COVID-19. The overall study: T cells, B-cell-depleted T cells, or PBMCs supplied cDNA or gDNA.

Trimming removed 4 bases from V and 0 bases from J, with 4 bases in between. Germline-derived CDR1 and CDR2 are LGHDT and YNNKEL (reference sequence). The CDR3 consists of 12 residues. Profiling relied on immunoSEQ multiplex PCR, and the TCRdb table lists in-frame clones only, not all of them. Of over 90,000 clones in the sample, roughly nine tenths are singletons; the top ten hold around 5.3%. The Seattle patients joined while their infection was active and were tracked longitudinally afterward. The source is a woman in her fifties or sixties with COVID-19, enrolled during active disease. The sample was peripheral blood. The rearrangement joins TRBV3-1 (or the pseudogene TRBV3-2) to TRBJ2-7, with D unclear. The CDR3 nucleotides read TGTGCCAGCAGCCGGAGCTCCTACGAGCAGTACTTC. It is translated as CASSRSSYEQYF.